This entry lists 13 T cell receptor beta chains sequenced from one sample in a study of shared clonotypes between healthy human individuals. The assay was immunoSEQ multiplex PCR, and TCRdb's table has in-frame clones only and misses some. The sample consists of approximately 940,000 clones, more than 75% of them appearing once. Material for sequencing was memory CD4+ T cells sorted from blood. Sample subset: CD45RA-negative fraction. The receptors come from a man between 18 and 29 years old in good health.

V is TRBV21-1 and J is TRBJ1-1; the table gives TRBD1 as D, unverified against the DNA. TRBV21-1 is a pseudogene. The CDR3 totals 17 residues. The CDR3 is CASSKVVGQGWDTEAFF. CDR3 sequence (DNA): TGTGCCAGCAGCAAAGTCGTGGGACAGGGGTGGGACACTGAAGCTTTCTTT.

V usage is TRBV7-2 and J usage is TRBJ2-7; 7 bases line up with TRBD1. Trimming at V came to 1 base and at J to 3 bases, leaving 6 bases not matched to a gene. CDR3 length: 15 residues. Germline V CDR1 and CDR2: SGHTA, FQGNSA. In DNA form, the CDR3 reads TGTGCCAGCAGCTTAGATACGCAGGGGGTCTACGAGCAGTACTTC. Residues: CASSLDTQGVYEQYF.

As concerns this clone: The sample has other DNA sequences that encode this CDR3 too. The gene calls are TRBV29-1 and TRBJ1-1, with D maybe TRBD1 (6 bases). The CDR3 has 13 residues. Germline lookup yields CDR1 SQVTM and CDR2 ANQGSEA. V was clipped by 3 bases and J by 0 bases, with 8 bases between them. In DNA form, the CDR3 reads TGCAGCGTTGAGCAGGGGTTGAACACTGAAGCTTTCTTT. It encodes CSVEQGLNTEAFF. The complete variable domain, with remaining parts taken from reference TRBV29-1 and TRBJ1-1, reads SAVISQKPSRDICQRGTSLTIQCQVDSQVTMMFWYRQQPGQSLTLIATANQGSEATYESGFVIDKFPISRPNLTFSTLTVSNMSPEDSSIYLCSVEQGLNTEAFFGQGTRLTVV.

The chain has TRBV5-1 and TRBJ2-1; possible D gene TRBD1, 5 bases. Trimming shortened V by 4 bases and J by 0 bases, and 17 bases separated the two germline ends. The germline CDR1 and CDR2 sequences are SGHRS and YFSETQ. The CDR3 spans 17 residues. The CDR3 nucleotides are TGCGCCAGCAGCAGCAATCCAGGGTCGAGCTCCTACAATGAGCAGTTCTTC. Its protein product is CASSSNPGSSSYNEQFF. Looking up the rest from reference TRBV5-1 and TRBJ2-1 gives the full variable domain: KAGVTQTPRYLIKTRGQQVTLSCSPISGHRSVSWYQQTPGQGLQFLFEYFSETQRNKGNFPGRFSGRQFSNSRSEMNVSTLELGDSALYLCASSSNPGSSSYNEQFFGPGTRLTVL.

The count of this clone is one. The chain combines TRBV19 with TRBJ1-3; unclear D gene. The germline V gene has CDR1 LNHDA and CDR2 SQIVND (reference sequence). V lost 7 bases and J lost 0, with 13 bases in between. This CDR3 spans 15 amino acids. CDR3: CASNSPASSGNTIYF. In nucleotides, the CDR3 is TGTGCCAGTAATTCCCCGGCCAGCTCTGGAAACACCATATATTTT. Looking up the rest from reference TRBV19 and TRBJ1-3 gives the full variable domain: DGGITQSPKYLFRKEGQNVTLSCEQNLNHDAMYWYRQDPGQGLRLIYYSQIVNDFQKGDIAEGYSVSREKKESFPLTVTSAQKNPTAFYLCASNSPASSGNTIYFGEGSWLTVV.

The chain is built from TRBV5-8 and TRBJ2-2; 11 nucleotides line up with TRBD2. This CDR3 region has 17 residues. V dropped 0 bases and J dropped 1; count of bases not matched to a gene: 2. Germline assignment: CDR1 SGHTS and CDR2 YDEGEE. CDR3 in DNA: TGTGCCAGCAGCTTGGTGGGACTAGCGGTGAACACCGGGGAGCTGTTTTTT. This codes for CASSLVGLAVNTGELFF. Full variable domain (remainder filled in from reference TRBV5-8 and TRBJ2-2): EAGVTQSPTHLIKTRGQQATLRCSPISGHTSVYWYQQALGLGLQFLLWYDEGEERNRGNFPPRFSGRQFPNYSSELNVNALELEDSALYLCASSLVGLAVNTGELFFGEGSRLTVL.

The rearrangement uses TRBV14 and TRBJ1-1; a weak D match, TRBD1 (5 bases). The V end lost 1 base, the J end lost 4 bases, and 16 bases lay between the germline ends. This CDR3 contains 16 residues. Germline V gene sequence: CDR1 SGHDN, CDR2 FVKESK. The DNA of the CDR3 is TGTGCCAGCAGCCAAGTCGGGGCAGGGAAGGGCACTGAAGCTTTCTTT. This sequence encodes CASSQVGAGKGTEAFF.

This sequence joins TRBV2 and TRBJ1-2; D remains unclear. The V end was cut by 7 bases, the J end by 3 bases, with 9 bases between. CDR3 size: 12 residues. CDR1 and CDR2 from the germline V gene are SNHLY and FYNNEI. The CDR3 here is CASTVRDYGYTF. As DNA, the CDR3 is TGTGCCAGCACTGTCAGAGACTATGGCTACACCTTC.

This rearrangement joins TRBV7-2 to TRBJ2-2, with TRBD1 matching over 8 bases. CDR1 is SGHTA, CDR2 FQGNSA, per germline. The CDR3 extends over 16 amino acids. With 4 bases clipped from V and 1 base from J, the junction kept 5 bases outside the gene matches. Here the CDR3 DNA reads TGTGCCAGCAGCTCGGGTGGGACAGGGAACACCGGGGAGCTGTTTTTT. Translation gives CASSSGGTGNTGELFF.

This rearrangement joins TRBV30 to TRBJ1-2; TRBD1 might be the D (5 bases). CDR1 and CDR2 from the germline V gene are GTSNPN and SVGIG (reference sequence). The CDR3 runs 15 residues. Between the trimmed V and J ends, which lost 1 base and 8 bases, there was a span of 20 bases. CDR3 amino acids: CAWSGSNFRDGGYTF. CDR3 nucleotide sequence: TGTGCCTGGAGTGGCTCTAACTTCCGGGACGGCGGCTACACCTTC.

The J gene is TRBJ2-7, the V gene TRBV2, with 7 bases matching TRBD1. Losses at the gene ends were 4 bases for V and 5 bases for J; bases not matched to a gene: 2. The CDR3 totals 12 residues. Germline CDR1 and CDR2: SNHLY and FYNNEI. CDR3 in amino acids: CASSGDSNEQYF. CDR3 nucleotide sequence: TGTGCCAGCAGTGGGGACAGTAACGAGCAGTACTTC. The full variable domain, rest sourced from reference TRBV2 and TRBJ2-7, is EPEVTQTPSHQVTQMGQEVILRCVPISNHLYFYWYRQILGQKVEFLVSFYNNEISEKSEIFDDQFSVERPDGSNFTLKIRSTKLEDSAMYFCASSGDSNEQYFGPGTRLTVT.

V gene TRBV19 combines with J gene TRBJ1-4, with D perhaps TRBD1 (6 bases). The CDR3 length is 11 residues. Trimming stripped 3 bases from V and 15 bases from J, with 11 bases between. Germline V gene data show CDR1 as LNHDA and CDR2 as SQIVND (reference sequence). CDR3 in amino acids: CASSIRDTLFF. CDR3 DNA: TGTGCCAGTAGTATCCGGGACACCTTGTTTTTT. Supplemented by reference TRBV19 and TRBJ1-4, the full variable domain reads DGGITQSPKYLFRKEGQNVTLSCEQNLNHDAMYWYRQDPGQGLRLIYYSQIVNDFQKGDIAEGYSVSREKKESFPLTVTSAQKNPTAFYLCASSIRDTLFFGSGTQLSVL.

The rearrangement links TRBV5-6 to TRBJ2-2; 8 bases are shared with TRBD1. CDR1 is SGHDT, CDR2 YYEEEE, per germline. This CDR3 region has 16 residues. V dropped 4 bases and J dropped 6; count of bases not matched to a gene: 11. This CDR3 is CASSTAGTGGPGELFF. The CDR3 DNA follows: TGTGCCAGCAGCACGGCGGGCACAGGGGGTCCCGGGGAGCTGTTTTTT.